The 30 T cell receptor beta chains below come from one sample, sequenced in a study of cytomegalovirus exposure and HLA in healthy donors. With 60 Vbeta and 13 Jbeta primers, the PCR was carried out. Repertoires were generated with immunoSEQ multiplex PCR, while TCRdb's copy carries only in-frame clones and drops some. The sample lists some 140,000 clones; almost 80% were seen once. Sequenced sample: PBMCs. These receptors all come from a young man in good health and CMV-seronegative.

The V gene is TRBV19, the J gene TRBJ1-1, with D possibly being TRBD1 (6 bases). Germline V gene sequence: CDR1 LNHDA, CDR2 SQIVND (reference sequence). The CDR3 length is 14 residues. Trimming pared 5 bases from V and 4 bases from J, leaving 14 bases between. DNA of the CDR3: TGTGCCAGTAGTCTTCCAGGGGCCGTCACTGAAGCTTTCTTT. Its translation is CASSLPGAVTEAFF.

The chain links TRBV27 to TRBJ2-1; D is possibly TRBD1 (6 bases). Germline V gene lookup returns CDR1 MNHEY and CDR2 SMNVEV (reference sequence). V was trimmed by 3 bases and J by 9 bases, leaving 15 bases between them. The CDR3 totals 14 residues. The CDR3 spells CASSFFSQGSEQFF. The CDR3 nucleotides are TGTGCCAGCAGTTTTTTCTCACAGGGTAGTGAGCAGTTCTTC.

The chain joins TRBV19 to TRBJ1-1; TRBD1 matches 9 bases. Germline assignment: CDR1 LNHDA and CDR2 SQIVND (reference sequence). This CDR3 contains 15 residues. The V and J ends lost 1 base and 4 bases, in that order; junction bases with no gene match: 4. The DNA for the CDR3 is TGTGCCAGTAGTATAGGTGACAGGGGGAGCACTGAAGCTTTCTTT. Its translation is CASSIGDRGSTEAFF.

The DNA of the CDR3 is TGCAGCGTTCGTGACAGCTCTGGGGCCAACGTCCTGACTTTC. This gives the protein CSVRDSSGANVLTF. This chain links TRBV29-1 with TRBJ2-6; possibly TRBD1 for D (5 bases). The CDR3 is 14 residues long. The ends were cut back, 5 bases at V and 0 bases at J, with 8 bases in the middle. From germline, CDR1 is SQVTM and CDR2 ANQGSEA. The variable domain in full, completed from reference TRBV29-1 and TRBJ2-6, reads SAVISQKPSRDICQRGTSLTIQCQVDSQVTMMFWYRQQPGQSLTLIATANQGSEATYESGFVIDKFPISRPNLTFSTLTVSNMSPEDSSIYLCSVRDSSGANVLTFGAGSRLTVL.

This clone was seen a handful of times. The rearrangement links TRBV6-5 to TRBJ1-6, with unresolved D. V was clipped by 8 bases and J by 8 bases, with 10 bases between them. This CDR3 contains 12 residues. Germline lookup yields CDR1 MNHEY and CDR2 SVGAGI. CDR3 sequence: CASRTGDSPLHF. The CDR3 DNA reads TGTGCCAGCCGGACTGGAGATTCACCCCTCCACTTT.

The CDR3 nucleotides read TGTGCCAGCAGCTCCCCTGGGGACAGGGAACGGGATGAGCAGTTCTTC. Protein sequence: CASSSPGDRERDEQFF. V gene TRBV7-2 combines with J gene TRBJ2-1; TRBD1 agrees at 9 bases. Germline lookup yields CDR1 SGHTA and CDR2 FQGNSA. V was clipped by 4 bases and J by 8 bases; unmatched bases: 12. The CDR3 loop spans 16 amino acids.

The CDR3 DNA is TGTGCCAGCAGCTTGGCGGGGATAGGAAATCAGCCCCAGCATTTT. Its translation: CASSLAGIGNQPQHF. This sequence joins TRBV7-8 and TRBJ1-5; D is unresolved. This CDR3 is 15 amino acids long. Germline values: CDR1 SGHVS, CDR2 FQNEAQ. Trimming pared 3 bases from V and 4 bases from J, leaving 13 bases between.

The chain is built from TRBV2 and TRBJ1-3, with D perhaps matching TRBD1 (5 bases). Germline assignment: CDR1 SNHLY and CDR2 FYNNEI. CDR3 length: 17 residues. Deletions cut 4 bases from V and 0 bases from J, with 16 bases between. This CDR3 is CASSGEGRRNSGNTIYF. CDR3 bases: TGTGCCAGCAGTGGAGAGGGGAGGCGGAACTCTGGAAACACCATATATTTT.

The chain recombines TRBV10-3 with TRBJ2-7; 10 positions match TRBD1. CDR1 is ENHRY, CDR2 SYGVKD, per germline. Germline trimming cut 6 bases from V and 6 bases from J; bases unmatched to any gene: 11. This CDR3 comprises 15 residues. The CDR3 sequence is CAIRLSRDRGGEQYF. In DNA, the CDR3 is TGTGCCATCAGATTATCGAGGGACAGGGGAGGCGAGCAGTACTTC.

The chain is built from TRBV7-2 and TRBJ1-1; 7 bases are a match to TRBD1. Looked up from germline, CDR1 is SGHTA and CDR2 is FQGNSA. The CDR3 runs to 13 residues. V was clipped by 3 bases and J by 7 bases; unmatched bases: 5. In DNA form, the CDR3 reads TGTGCCAGCAGCTTTGGGACAGCCGGTGAAGCTTTCTTT. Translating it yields CASSFGTAGEAFF.

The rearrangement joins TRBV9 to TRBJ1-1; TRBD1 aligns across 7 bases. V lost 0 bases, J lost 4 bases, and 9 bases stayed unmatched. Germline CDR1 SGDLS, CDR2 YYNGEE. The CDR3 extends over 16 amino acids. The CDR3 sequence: CASSVDYRGSVTEAFF. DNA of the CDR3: TGTGCCAGCAGCGTAGATTACAGGGGATCGGTCACTGAAGCTTTCTTT.

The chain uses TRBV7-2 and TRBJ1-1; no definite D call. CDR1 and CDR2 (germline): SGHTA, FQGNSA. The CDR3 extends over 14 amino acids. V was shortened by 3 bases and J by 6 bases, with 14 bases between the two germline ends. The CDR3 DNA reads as TGTGCCAGCAGCTTTGTCGGAGGCAACCCTGAAGCTTTCTTT. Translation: CASSFVGGNPEAFF.

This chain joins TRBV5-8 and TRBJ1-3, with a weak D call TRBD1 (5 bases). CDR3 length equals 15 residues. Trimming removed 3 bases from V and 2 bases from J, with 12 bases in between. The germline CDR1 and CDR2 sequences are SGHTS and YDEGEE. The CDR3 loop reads CASSWGDRPGNTIYF. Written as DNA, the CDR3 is TGTGCCAGCAGCTGGGGGGACCGGCCTGGAAACACCATATATTTT. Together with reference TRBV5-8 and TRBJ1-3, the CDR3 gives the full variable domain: EAGVTQSPTHLIKTRGQQATLRCSPISGHTSVYWYQQALGLGLQFLLWYDEGEERNRGNFPPRFSGRQFPNYSSELNVNALELEDSALYLCASSWGDRPGNTIYFGEGSWLTVV.

The CDR3 sequence: CASSTTGQGQQYF. The CDR3 region has the DNA TGTGCCAGCAGCACCACCGGGCAGGGGCAGCAGTACTTC. The chain is built from TRBV7-9 and TRBJ2-7, with a weak D call TRBD1 (6 bases). Germline loops: CDR1 SEHNR, CDR2 FQNEAQ (reference sequence). This CDR3 spans 13 amino acids. Trimming removed 5 bases from V and 8 bases from J, with 16 bases in between.

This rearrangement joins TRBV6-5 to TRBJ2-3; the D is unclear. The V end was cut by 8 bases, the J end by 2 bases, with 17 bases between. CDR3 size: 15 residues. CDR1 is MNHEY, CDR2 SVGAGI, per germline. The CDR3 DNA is TGTGCCAGCCGCTTCGCCGGTCTGAACACAGATACGCAGTATTTT. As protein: CASRFAGLNTDTQYF.

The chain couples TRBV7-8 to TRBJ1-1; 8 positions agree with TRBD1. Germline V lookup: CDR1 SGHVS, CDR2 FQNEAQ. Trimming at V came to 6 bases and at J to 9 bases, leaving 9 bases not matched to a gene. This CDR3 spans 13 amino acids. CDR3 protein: CASRPPGQAKAFF. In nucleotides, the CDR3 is TGTGCCAGCAGGCCTCCGGGACAGGCGAAAGCTTTCTTT.

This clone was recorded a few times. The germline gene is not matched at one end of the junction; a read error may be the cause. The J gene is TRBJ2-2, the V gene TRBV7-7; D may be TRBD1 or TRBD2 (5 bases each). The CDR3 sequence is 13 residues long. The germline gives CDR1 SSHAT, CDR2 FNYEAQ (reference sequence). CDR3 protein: CASSGQNTGELFF. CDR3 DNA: TGTGCTAGCAGCGGACAGAACACCGGGGAGCTGTTTTTT. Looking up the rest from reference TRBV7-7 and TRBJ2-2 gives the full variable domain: GAGVSQSPRYKVTKRGQDVTLRCDPISSHATLYWYQQALGQGPEFLTYFNYEAQPDKSGLPSDRFSAERPEGSISTLTIQRTEQRDSAMYRCASSGQNTGELFFGEGSRLTVL.

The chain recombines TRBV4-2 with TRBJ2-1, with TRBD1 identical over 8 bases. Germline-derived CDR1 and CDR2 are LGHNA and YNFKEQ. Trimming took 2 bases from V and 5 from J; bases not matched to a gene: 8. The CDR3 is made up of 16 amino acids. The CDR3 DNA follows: TGTGCCAGCAGCCAACACCCCGGGACAGGCAACAATGAGCAGTTCTTC. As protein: CASSQHPGTGNNEQFF.

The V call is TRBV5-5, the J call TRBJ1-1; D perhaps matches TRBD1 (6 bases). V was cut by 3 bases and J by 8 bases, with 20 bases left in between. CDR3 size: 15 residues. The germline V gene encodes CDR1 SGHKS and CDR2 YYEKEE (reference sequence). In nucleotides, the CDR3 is TGTGCCAGCAGCTACGCAGGGGAAGGGGTCGGGGAAGCTTTCTTT. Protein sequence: CASSYAGEGVGEAFF.

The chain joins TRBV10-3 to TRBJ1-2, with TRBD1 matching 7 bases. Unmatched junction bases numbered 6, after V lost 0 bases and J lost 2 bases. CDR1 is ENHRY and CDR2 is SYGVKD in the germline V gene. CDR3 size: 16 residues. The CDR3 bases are TGTGCCATCAGTGAGTCTCCGGGACAGCAGAACTATGGCTACACCTTC. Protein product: CAISESPGQQNYGYTF.

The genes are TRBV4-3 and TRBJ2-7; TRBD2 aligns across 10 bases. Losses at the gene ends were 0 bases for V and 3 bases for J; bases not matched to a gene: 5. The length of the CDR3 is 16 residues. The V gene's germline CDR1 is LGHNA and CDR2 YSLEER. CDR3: CASSQDVPSGGYEQYF. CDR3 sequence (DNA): TGCGCCAGCAGCCAAGATGTTCCTAGCGGGGGCTACGAGCAGTACTTC.

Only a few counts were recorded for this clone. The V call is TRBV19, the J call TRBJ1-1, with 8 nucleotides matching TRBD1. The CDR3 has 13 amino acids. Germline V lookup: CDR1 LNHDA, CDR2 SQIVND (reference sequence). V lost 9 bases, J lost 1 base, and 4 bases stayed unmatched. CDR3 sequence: CASQDRENTEAFF. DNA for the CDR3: TGTGCCAGCCAGGACAGGGAGAACACTGAAGCTTTCTTT.

The CDR3 bases are TGTGCCAGCAGCGGCCCCGGGACAGGGTGGTTCTTC. This translates into CASSGPGTGWFF. V usage is TRBV7-9 and J usage is TRBJ2-1; the match to TRBD1 covers 9 bases. V lost 5 bases to trimming and J lost 15 bases; unmatched junction nucleotides: 8. Per germline, CDR1 SEHNR and CDR2 FQNEAQ (reference sequence). This CDR3 is built from 12 residues.

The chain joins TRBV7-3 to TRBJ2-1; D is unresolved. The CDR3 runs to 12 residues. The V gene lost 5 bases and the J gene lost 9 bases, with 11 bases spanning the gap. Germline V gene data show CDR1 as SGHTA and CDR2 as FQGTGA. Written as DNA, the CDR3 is TGTGCCAGCAGCCGTGTGCCAGGTGAGCAGTTCTTC. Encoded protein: CASSRVPGEQFF.

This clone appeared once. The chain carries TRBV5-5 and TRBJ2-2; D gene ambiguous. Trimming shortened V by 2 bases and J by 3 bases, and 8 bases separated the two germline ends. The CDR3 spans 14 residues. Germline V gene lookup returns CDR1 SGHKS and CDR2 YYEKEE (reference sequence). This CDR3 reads CASSFAGDTGELFF. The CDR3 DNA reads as TGTGCCAGCAGCTTCGCCGGAGACACCGGGGAGCTGTTTTTT. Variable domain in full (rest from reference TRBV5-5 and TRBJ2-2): DAGVTQSPTHLIKTRGQQVTLRCSPISGHKSVSWYQQVLGQGPQFIFQYYEKEERGRGNFPDRFSARQFPNYSSELNVNALLLGDSALYLCASSFAGDTGELFFGEGSRLTVL.

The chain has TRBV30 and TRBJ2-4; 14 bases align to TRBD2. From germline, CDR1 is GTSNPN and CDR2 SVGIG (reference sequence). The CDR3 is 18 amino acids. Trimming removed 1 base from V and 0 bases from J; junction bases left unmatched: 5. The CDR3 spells CAWSGLAGGFGAKNIQYF. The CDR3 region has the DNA TGTGCCTGGAGTGGACTAGCGGGGGGGTTTGGAGCCAAAAACATTCAGTACTTC.

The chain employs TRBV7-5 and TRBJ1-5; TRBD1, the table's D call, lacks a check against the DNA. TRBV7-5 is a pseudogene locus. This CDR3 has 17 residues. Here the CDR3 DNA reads TGTGCCAGAAGTCGGACAGAAAAGCCTTATAGCAATCAGCCCCAGCATTTT. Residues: CARSRTEKPYSNQPQHF.

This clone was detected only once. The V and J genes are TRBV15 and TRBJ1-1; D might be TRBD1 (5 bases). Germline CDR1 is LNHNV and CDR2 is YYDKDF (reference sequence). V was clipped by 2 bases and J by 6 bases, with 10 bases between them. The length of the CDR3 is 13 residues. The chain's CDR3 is CATSRSGLAEAFF. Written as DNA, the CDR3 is TGTGCCACCAGCAGATCAGGGTTAGCTGAAGCTTTCTTT.

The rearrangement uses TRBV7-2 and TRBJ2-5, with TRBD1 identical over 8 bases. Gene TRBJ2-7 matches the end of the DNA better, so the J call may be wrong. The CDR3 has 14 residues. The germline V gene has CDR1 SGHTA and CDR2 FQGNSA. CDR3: CASSSGTGFYEQYF. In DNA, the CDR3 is TGTGCCAGCAGCTCCGGGACAGGCTTCTACGAGCAGTACTTC.

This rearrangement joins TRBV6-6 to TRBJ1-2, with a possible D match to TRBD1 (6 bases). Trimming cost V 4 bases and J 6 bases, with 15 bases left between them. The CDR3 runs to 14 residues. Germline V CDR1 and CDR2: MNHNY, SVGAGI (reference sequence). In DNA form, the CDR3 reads TGTGCCAGCAGTTGCAATACAGGGATGGATGGCTACACCTTC. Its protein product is CASSCNTGMDGYTF.